A single sample is the source of the 22 T cell receptor beta chains below, sequenced in a study of T cells in Graves' hyperthyroidism and ophthalmopathy. Amplification yielded TCR beta CDR3 regions, with RNA transcripts as the source. The TCR CDR3 first-round RT-PCR relied on the HTBI primer set. TCRdb analysed the multiplex PCR reads with MiXCR anew, one entry per CDR3 protein. The table lists 37,000 or so distinct CDR3 sequences, about 50% of them singletons, with about 17% in the top ten. The sample consisted of blood. These receptors all come from a man aged 40-49 years with Graves' ophthalmopathy.

This clonotype has a count of ten or more. V and J are TRBV12-3 or TRBV12-4 and TRBJ2-4; TRBD2 matches at 7 bases. The CDR3 runs 15 residues. V trimming: 5 bases; J trimming: 4 bases; junction bases outside the gene matches: 8. CDR3 protein: CASSRRGGVKNIQYF. The CDR3 DNA is TGTGCCAGCAGTCGGAGGGGAGGGGTGAAAAACATTCAGTACTTC.

The chain's CDR3 is CASSAKTGGSETQYF. CDR3 coding DNA: TGTGCCAGCAGCGCGAAGACAGGGGGCTCGGAGACCCAGTACTTC. The V call is TRBV7-2, the J call TRBJ2-5; 10 bases are a match to TRBD1. The CDR3 contains 15 residues. Trimming took 5 bases from V and 5 from J; bases not matched to a gene: 8. Germline-derived CDR1 and CDR2 are SGHTA and FQGNSA. The full variable domain, completed using reference TRBV7-2 and TRBJ2-5, is GAGVSQSPSNKVTEKGKDVELRCDPISGHTALYWYRQSLGQGLEFLIYFQGNSAPDKSGLPSDRFSAERTGGSVSTLTIQRTQQEDSAVYLCASSAKTGGSETQYFGPGTRLLVL.

The chain joins TRBV7-6 to TRBJ2-1; perhaps TRBD1 as D (6 bases). The CDR3 extends over 15 amino acids. The germline V gene encodes CDR1 SGHVS and CDR2 FNYEAQ. V lost 2 bases, J lost 4 bases, and 12 bases lay in between. The CDR3 sequence is CASSLSQGIYNEQFF. CDR3 bases: TGTGCCAGCAGCTTAAGCCAGGGGATATACAATGAGCAGTTCTTC.

This clonotype was counted ten times or more. The CDR3 region is CASRQGDLSYEQYF. In nucleotides, the CDR3 is TGTGCCAGCAGGCAGGGGGACTTGAGTTACGAGCAGTACTTC. The chain uses TRBV6-6 and TRBJ2-7; tentatively, D is TRBD1 (7 bases). V gave up 6 bases and J gave up 4 bases, with 16 bases separating them. Germline lookup yields CDR1 MNHNY and CDR2 SVGAGI (reference sequence). The CDR3 extends over 14 amino acids.

The CDR3 here is CASSSGTGGYSYEQYF. The CDR3 bases are TGTGCCAGCAGCTCCGGGACAGGGGGCTACTCCTACGAGCAGTACTTC. The gene calls are TRBV7-9 and TRBJ2-7; the match to TRBD1 covers 12 bases. The CDR3 length is 16 residues. Germline CDR1 reads SEHNR; CDR2 reads FQNEAQ (reference sequence). Trimming removed 4 bases from V and 0 bases from J; junction bases left unmatched: 4.

This clonotype was counted at least ten times. This rearrangement joins TRBV2 to TRBJ2-1; 15 nucleotides match TRBD2. With V trimmed by 4 bases and J by 7 bases, 2 bases remained unmatched. Germline V gene lookup returns CDR1 SNHLY and CDR2 FYNNEI. The CDR3 extends over 15 amino acids. CDR3 sequence reads: CASSVGTSGRNEQFF. The CDR3 DNA follows: TGTGCCAGCAGTGTGGGGACTAGCGGGAGGAATGAGCAGTTCTTC.

This clonotype counts as medium-sized. The J gene is TRBJ1-5, the V gene TRBV20-1, with 7 bases matching TRBD1. J was trimmed by 5 bases and V by 6 bases; bases with no gene match: 13. The CDR3 runs 15 residues. Germline lookup yields CDR1 DFQATT and CDR2 SNEGSKA (reference sequence). Here the CDR3 reads CSAHRWDSLDQPQHF. In DNA, the CDR3 is TGCAGTGCGCACCGGTGGGACAGTCTCGATCAGCCCCAGCATTTT.

The chain links TRBV14 to TRBJ2-7; maybe TRBD2 (6 bases). Germline CDR1 SGHDN, CDR2 FVKESK. The CDR3 has 14 amino acids. V gave up 3 bases and J gave up 3 bases, with 12 bases separating them. The CDR3: CASSHLGGFYEQYF. CDR3 nucleotide sequence: TGTGCCAGCAGCCACCTGGGGGGTTTCTACGAGCAGTACTTC.

This clonotype was seen many times. The V gene is TRBV5-1, the J gene TRBJ2-7; D is ambiguous. The V gene lost 2 bases and the J gene lost 5 bases, with 14 bases spanning the gap. This CDR3 has 14 amino acids. Germline CDR1 SGHRS, CDR2 YFSETQ. CDR3 protein: CASSFALATDEQYF. DNA for the CDR3: TGCGCCAGCAGCTTCGCCTTAGCCACAGACGAGCAGTACTTC.

This clonotype was picked up many times. This chain links TRBV5-4 with TRBJ2-4; D is uncertain. V lost 7 bases to trimming and J lost 5 bases, with 13 bases between them. The CDR3 runs 13 residues. In germline, CDR1 is SGHNT, CDR2 YYREEE (reference sequence). The CDR3 DNA is TGTGCCAGCGGTGAGGTTCGCGAAAACATTCAGTACTTC. Protein sequence: CASGEVRENIQYF.

This chain uses TRBV5-6 with TRBJ2-5, with 7 bases that match TRBD1. The CDR3 is 17 residues long. J gave up 1 base and V 3 bases, and 12 bases lay outside the gene matches. Per the germline V gene, CDR1 is SGHDT and CDR2 is YYEEEE. CDR3 residues: CASSSDRRADPQETQYF. For the CDR3, the DNA is TGTGCCAGCAGCTCGGACAGGCGGGCAGATCCCCAAGAGACCCAGTACTTC.

The chain is built from TRBV7-2 and TRBJ2-2; the match to TRBD2 covers 11 bases. From germline, CDR1 is SGHTA and CDR2 FQGNSA. The CDR3 extends over 15 amino acids. V shed 5 bases and J 5 bases; nucleotides not matched to a gene: 4. The CDR3 DNA sequence: TGTGCCAGCAGCCCTAGCGGGGGGCGGACCGGGGAGCTGTTTTTT. This gives the protein CASSPSGGRTGELFF.

This clonotype turned up a few times. A much larger clone differs from this one at a single base, so this may be a read error. The CDR3 ends on some other residue instead of the conserved phenylalanine or tryptophan, so this is likely a read error. The chain is built from TRBV3-1 and TRBJ2-5; TRBD2 might be the D (5 bases). CDR1 is LGHDT and CDR2 is YNNKEL in the germline V gene (reference sequence). The length of the CDR3 is 16 residues. V was trimmed by 0 bases and J by 1 base, leaving 12 bases between them. The CDR3 nucleotides are TGTGCCAGCAGCCAAGAAGTGGGGAGCCTCCAAGAGACCCAGTACCTC. This gives the protein CASSQEVGSLQETQYL.

As regards this clonotype: This CDR3 fails to terminate in the conserved phenylalanine or tryptophan, so it likely reflects a read error. The chain has TRBV4-2 and TRBJ2-1; D uncertain. The CDR3 spans 11 residues. Germline lookup yields CDR1 LGHNA and CDR2 YNFKEQ. Trimming removed 3 bases from V and 12 bases from J, with 9 bases in between. CDR3 nucleotide sequence: TGTGCCAGCAGCCAGACCCATGGGCAGTTCTCC. It yields the protein CASSQTHGQFS.

This clonotype was counted many times. J is TRBJ2-7 and V is TRBV28, with 9 bases fitting TRBD1. This CDR3 is 17 amino acids long. V lost 3 bases and J lost 2; bases outside the gene matches: 11. CDR1 and CDR2 from the germline V gene are MDHEN and SYDVKM. The CDR3, as DNA: TGTGCCAGCAGTTTGAGTGTGGGACAGGGTGTCCCCTACGAGCAGTACTTC. It encodes CASSLSVGQGVPYEQYF. Filled out from reference TRBV28 and TRBJ2-7, the complete variable domain reads DVKVTQSSRYLVKRTGEKVFLECVQDMDHENMFWYRQDPGLGLRLIYFSYDVKMKEKGDIPEGYSVSREKKERFSLILESASTNQTSMYLCASSLSVGQGVPYEQYFGPGTRLTVT.

The chain combines TRBV9 with TRBJ1-5; D possibly corresponds to TRBD1 (6 bases). Germline CDR1 reads SGDLS; CDR2 reads YYNGEE. The CDR3 contains 15 residues. V lost 1 base and J 7 bases, leaving 15 bases between the germline ends. The CDR3 nucleotides are TGTGCCAGCAGCGTACATACAGGGAACGAGCAGCCCCAGCATTTT. Translated, it gives CASSVHTGNEQPQHF.

This clonotype was seen ten or more times. The J gene is TRBJ2-2, the V gene TRBV5-1; 8 bases line up with TRBD1. J was trimmed by 7 bases and V by 0 bases; bases with no gene match: 8. CDR3 length: 16 residues. In germline, CDR1 is SGHRS, CDR2 YFSETQ. Written as DNA, the CDR3 is TGCGCCAGCAGCTTGGAAGGCAGGGGGCAAGGCGGGGAGCTGTTTTTT. It is translated as CASSLEGRGQGGELFF.

This clonotype is deemed medium-sized. The chain has TRBV20-1 and TRBJ2-7; D ambiguous. CDR3 length equals 13 residues. V lost 4 bases, J lost 3 bases, and 13 bases lay in between. Germline CDR1 DFQATT, CDR2 SNEGSKA (reference sequence). CDR3 in amino acids: CSAIPTLSYEQYF. CDR3 DNA: TGCAGTGCTATCCCGACACTGAGCTACGAGCAGTACTTC.

J is TRBJ1-2 and V is TRBV9; 7 nucleotides align to TRBD1. The CDR3 totals 12 residues. Germline V CDR1 and CDR2: SGDLS, YYNGEE. The CDR3 loop reads CAIPQGRNGYTF. CDR3 DNA: TGTGCTATACCACAGGGGAGGAATGGCTACACCTTC.

A remark on this clonotype: This is likely a read error, given that the CDR3 carries no conserved phenylalanine or tryptophan at its end. It is unclear where the CDR3 begins or ends on the DNA, so no DNA is shown, and the CDR3 is as TCRdb lists it. The chain has TRBV7-9 and TRBJ1-1; TRBD1, as called in the table, went unchecked against the DNA. The CDR3 totals 16 residues, both ends included. Germline V CDR1 and CDR2: SEHNR, FQNEAQ (reference sequence). The CDR3 is CASSPGYRDPNTEAVL.

This clonotype was observed a single time. Germline is not matched at one junction end, which may reflect a read error. For the CDR3, the DNA is TGTGCCCTCATGCCGGGGGCAGGCTCCTACGAGCAGCACTTC. The encoded protein is CALMPGAGSYEQHF. The chain employs TRBV10-3 and TRBJ2-7; D may match TRBD1 or TRBD2 (6 bases each). CDR1 is ENHRY and CDR2 is SYGVKD in the germline V gene. The CDR3 sequence is 14 residues long.

This clonotype is judged medium-sized. The chain couples TRBV29-1 to TRBJ2-5; no reliable D call. Germline CDR1 reads SQVTM; CDR2 reads ANQGSEA. This CDR3 contains 11 residues. Trimming removed 4 bases from V and 4 bases from J, with 7 bases in between. The CDR3 region is CSVVVGETQYF. The CDR3 DNA sequence: TGCAGCGTTGTCGTAGGAGAGACCCAGTACTTC.